The 29 T cell receptor beta chains in this list originate from one sample, sequenced in a study of breast tumors, draining lymph nodes, adjacent tissues. Axillary draining lymph nodes of breast cancer patients supplied the node samples. TCRdb re-called the multiplex PCR reads through MiXCR, storing one row per CDR3 protein. The sample has some 120,000 distinct CDR3 sequences; 20% are singletons. Sequenced: axillary lymph node tissue. Every receptor here comes from a female donor with breast cancer. Some clones in this sample may be carry-over from other donors' samples.

This clonotype has only a few counts. This chain joins TRBV20-1 and TRBJ1-5; D gene uncertain. The germline CDR1 and CDR2 sequences are DFQATT and SNEGSKA (reference sequence). V lost 3 bases, J lost 3 bases, and 15 bases lay in between. The CDR3 spans 15 residues. The DNA of the CDR3 is TGCAGTGCTAGTTACAGAGTTGGGAACAATCAGCCCCAGCATTTT. This translates into CSASYRVGNNQPQHF.

This clonotype was seen only a few times. The chain couples TRBV9 to TRBJ2-2; 12 bases agree with TRBD1. Germline-derived CDR1 and CDR2 are SGDLS and YYNGEE. This CDR3 has 15 amino acids. After removal of 4 bases from V and 7 bases from J, the junction contained 5 bases not matched to a gene. The CDR3: CASSLGQGAVGELFF. The CDR3 DNA reads TGTGCCAGCAGCCTGGGACAGGGGGCTGTCGGGGAGCTGTTTTTT.

This clonotype has a count of ten or more. The chain links TRBV29-1 to TRBJ2-1, with a tentative D call TRBD1 (6 bases). The CDR3 runs to 12 residues. The ends were cut back, 7 bases at V and 3 bases at J, with 10 bases in the middle. Germline V gives CDR1 SQVTM, CDR2 ANQGSEA. The CDR3 sequence is CSGYRDYNEQFF. CDR3 DNA sequence: TGCAGCGGCTACAGGGACTACAATGAGCAGTTCTTC.

This clonotype showed up many times. The rearrangement uses TRBV3-1 and TRBJ2-1; D call uncertain. The germline CDR1 and CDR2 sequences are LGHDT and YNNKEL (reference sequence). V was trimmed by 0 bases and J by 6 bases, leaving 15 bases between them. This CDR3 region has 16 residues. The CDR3 is CASSQDMRTLGNEQFF. The CDR3 DNA reads TGTGCCAGCAGCCAAGATATGAGAACGCTTGGCAATGAGCAGTTCTTC.

V is TRBV5-6 and J is TRBJ2-7; unclear D gene. The V gene lost 1 base and the J gene lost 3 bases, with 8 bases spanning the gap. The germline CDR1 and CDR2 sequences are SGHDT and YYEEEE. The length of the CDR3 is 13 residues. CDR3 in DNA: TGTGCCAGCAGCTTGCCATTCAGCTACGAGCAGTACTTC. Translating it yields CASSLPFSYEQYF.

This clonotype was observed many times. J is TRBJ2-7 and V is TRBV20-1; 8 bases are a match to TRBD1. Trimming removed 3 bases from V and 2 bases from J; junction bases left unmatched: 12. This CDR3 comprises 16 residues. Germline V CDR1 and CDR2: DFQATT, SNEGSKA (reference sequence). In nucleotides, the CDR3 is TGCAGTGCTAGTTTTTTCCCGGAGACAGGGGCCTACGAGCAGTACTTC. This translates into CSASFFPETGAYEQYF.

This clonotype was seen repeatedly, ten times or more. This chain uses TRBV5-1 with TRBJ2-1; 15 nucleotides agree with TRBD2. There are 18 residues in the CDR3. Germline V lookup: CDR1 SGHRS, CDR2 YFSETQ. V dropped 4 bases and J dropped 3; count of bases not matched to a gene: 8. The CDR3 DNA follows: TGCGCCAGCAGCGGCCGGACTAGCGGGGGGGCCTTCTACAATGAGCAGTTCTTC. It yields the protein CASSGRTSGGAFYNEQFF.

This clonotype was observed at least ten times. The chain employs TRBV4-1 and TRBJ2-7; the D gene could be TRBD1 or TRBD2 (5 bases each). V was clipped by 0 bases and J by 1 base, with 16 bases between them. Germline V gene lookup returns CDR1 MGHRA and CDR2 YSYEKL. The CDR3 spans 17 residues. The DNA of the CDR3 is TGCGCCAGCAGCCAAGATTTCACGCGAGGGGCATCCTACGAGCAGTACTTC. Translation gives CASSQDFTRGASYEQYF.

This clonotype was seen ten or more times. V gene TRBV3-1 combines with J gene TRBJ2-1; D perhaps matches TRBD1 (6 bases). The CDR3 spans 13 residues. Trimming shortened V by 7 bases and J by 5 bases, and 12 bases separated the two germline ends. Germline V CDR1 and CDR2: LGHDT, YNNKEL (reference sequence). CDR3 coding DNA: TGTGCCAGCAATTTTAAGGGGGACAATGAGCAGTTCTTC. Protein sequence: CASNFKGDNEQFF.

This clonotype was counted many times. V and J are TRBV7-8 and TRBJ2-7; D assignment may be TRBD1 or TRBD2 (5 bases each). V lost 1 base, J lost 2 bases, and 12 bases lay in between. CDR1 and CDR2 from the germline V gene are SGHVS and FQNEAQ. CDR3 length: 15 residues. This CDR3 is CASSLEGRATYEQYF. CDR3 DNA: TGTGCCAGCAGCTTAGAGGGGAGAGCAACCTACGAGCAGTACTTC.

This clonotype occurred many times. The chain joins TRBV19 to TRBJ2-2; 10 positions match TRBD1. The CDR3 is 15 amino acids. The V gene end was trimmed by 6 bases and the J gene end by 7 bases; junction bases not matched to a gene: 8. Germline CDR1 reads LNHDA; CDR2 reads SQIVND (reference sequence). For the CDR3, the DNA is TGTGCCAGTAGCAGGGACAGGGGCCCACTCGGGGAGCTGTTTTTT. Its protein is CASSRDRGPLGELFF.

As regards this clonotype: A read error may explain this, as a much larger clone is one base away. This chain uses TRBV5-8 with TRBJ2-3; possible D gene TRBD2, 7 bases. Trimming left V 7 bases short and J 3 bases short, with 18 bases between. The germline V gene has CDR1 SGHTS and CDR2 YDEGEE. The CDR3 sequence is 15 residues long. The CDR3 DNA follows: TGTGCCAGCGGCCAGGAGGGGGGGCAGACAGATACGCAGTATTTT. It is translated as CASGQEGGQTDTQYF.

This clonotype is a singleton in its sample. A much larger clone is a single base away; this may be a read error. The V gene is TRBV5-1, the J gene TRBJ2-5, with D possibly TRBD2 on 5 matching bases. The CDR3 spans 14 residues. Germline V gives CDR1 SGHRS, CDR2 YFSETQ. V shed 0 bases and J shed 4 bases, with 10 bases lying between them. CDR3 in amino acids: CASSLVQEGETQYF. CDR3 coding DNA: TGCGCCAGCAGCTTGGTCCAAGAGGGAGAGACCCAGTACTTC.

Comment on this clonotype: One base away lies a much larger clone, so this may be a sequencing read error. The chain links TRBV27 to TRBJ2-5; no clear D. This CDR3 region has 14 residues. Germline values: CDR1 MNHEY, CDR2 SMNVEV (reference sequence). As DNA, the CDR3 is TGTGCCAGCAGTTTAGATCGCCGGCAAGAGTCCCAGTACTTC. This sequence encodes CASSLDRRQESQYF.

This clonotype was picked up many times. The chain joins TRBV20-1 to TRBJ2-2; D is perhaps TRBD2 (6 bases). V lost 3 bases and J lost 6, with 8 bases in between. There are 12 residues in the CDR3. Germline V CDR1 and CDR2: DFQATT, SNEGSKA (reference sequence). Here the CDR3 reads CSASKRAGELFF. The CDR3, as DNA: TGCAGTGCTAGTAAGCGGGCCGGGGAGCTGTTTTTT.

This clonotype showed up many times. This chain links TRBV11-2 with TRBJ2-1, with unresolved D. V was shortened by 0 bases and J by 10 bases, with 13 bases between the two germline ends. Germline V CDR1 and CDR2: SGHAT, FQNNGV. The CDR3 is made up of 14 amino acids. The CDR3 region has the DNA TGTGCCAGCAGCTTAGATAACTCCGCCAAAGAGCAGTTCTTC. Protein product: CASSLDNSAKEQFF.

The chain couples TRBV3-1 to TRBJ1-4, with D hard to call. This CDR3 comprises 14 residues. The V end lost 4 bases, the J end lost 5 bases, and 11 bases lay between the germline ends. Germline loops: CDR1 LGHDT, CDR2 YNNKEL (reference sequence). DNA of the CDR3: TGTGCCAGCAGCCCCCCGACTTTCAATGAAAAACTGTTTTTT. Translating it yields CASSPPTFNEKLFF.

This chain links TRBV6-5 with TRBJ2-7; 10 nucleotides match TRBD2. This CDR3 contains 15 residues. Losses at the gene ends were 8 bases for V and 5 bases for J; bases not matched to a gene: 12. Germline V lookup: CDR1 MNHEY, CDR2 SVGAGI. The CDR3 DNA sequence: TGTGCCAGCCCCGCCCTAGCGGGAGTCACTAACGAGCAGTACTTC. This encodes CASPALAGVTNEQYF.

This clonotype was seen repeatedly, ten times or more. V gene TRBV9 combines with J gene TRBJ2-5; D uncertain. V dropped 4 bases and J dropped 0 bases, with 10 bases sitting between them. Per the germline V gene, CDR1 is SGDLS and CDR2 is YYNGEE. CDR3 length equals 14 residues. The CDR3 protein is CASSPQIYQETQYF. CDR3 sequence (DNA): TGTGCCAGCAGCCCTCAGATCTACCAAGAGACCCAGTACTTC.

In this sample, this clonotype turned up many times. The J gene is TRBJ2-1, the V gene TRBV24-1, with 10 bases that match TRBD2. This CDR3 region has 13 residues. Germline V gene sequence: CDR1 KGHDR, CDR2 SFDVKD. The V and J ends lost 9 bases and 9 bases, in that order; junction bases with no gene match: 7. The CDR3 DNA reads as TGTGCCACCGGGGCGATAGCGGGAGGTGAGCAGTTCTTC. Translating gives CATGAIAGGEQFF.

At least ten counts were recorded for this clonotype. The V gene is TRBV20-1, the J gene TRBJ2-7; 9 nucleotides agree with TRBD1. Germline CDR1 is DFQATT and CDR2 is SNEGSKA (reference sequence). The CDR3 spans 15 residues. V was pared by 4 bases and J by 3 bases, with 10 bases of the junction left unmatched. The CDR3 sequence: CSATRTGDGNYEQYF. The CDR3 bases are TGCAGTGCTACTCGGACAGGGGATGGGAACTACGAGCAGTACTTC.

This clonotype was recorded many times. The V gene is TRBV20-1, the J gene TRBJ2-1; D perhaps matches TRBD2 (6 bases). CDR3 length equals 14 residues. V lost 0 bases and J 10 bases, leaving 16 bases between the germline ends. The germline CDR1 and CDR2 sequences are DFQATT and SNEGSKA (reference sequence). CDR3 region: CSARDTSYGGEQFF. CDR3 sequence (DNA): TGCAGTGCTAGAGACACCTCGTACGGGGGAGAGCAGTTCTTC.

This clonotype was seen repeatedly, ten times or more. The rearrangement uses TRBV11-2 and TRBJ2-7; 14 bases map to TRBD2. This CDR3 is 15 amino acids long. Trimming removed 5 bases from V and 2 bases from J; junction bases left unmatched: 2. In germline, CDR1 is SGHAT, CDR2 FQNNGV. The CDR3 DNA is TGTGCCAGCAGCCGGACTAGCGGGAGGACCTACGAGCAGTACTTC. As protein: CASSRTSGRTYEQYF.

Regarding this clonotype: A much larger clone differs from this one at a single base, so this may be a read error. The J gene is TRBJ1-5, the V gene TRBV20-1, with TRBD1 matching over 11 bases. The CDR3 is 17 residues long. Looked up from germline, CDR1 is DFQATT and CDR2 is SNEGSKA (reference sequence). Trimming took 3 bases from V and 4 from J; bases not matched to a gene: 11. CDR3 sequence reads: CSARDRGRQLRNQPQHF. The CDR3 bases are TGCAGTGCTAGGGACAGGGGGCGCCAACTAAGAAATCAGCCCCAGCATTTT.

This clonotype occurred many times. This chain joins TRBV25-1 and TRBJ2-7; TRBD1 agrees at 11 bases. Per the germline V gene, CDR1 is MGHDK and CDR2 is SYGVNS. CDR3 length equals 15 residues. The trim removed 7 bases at V and 2 bases at J, leaving 7 bases unmatched. CDR3 coding DNA: TGTGCCAGCACCAAAGGGACAGGGGGAACCTACGAGCAGTACTTC. Translation gives CASTKGTGGTYEQYF.

This chain joins TRBV28 and TRBJ1-2; D not resolved. Between the trimmed V and J ends, which lost 2 bases and 2 bases, there was a span of 9 bases. Per the germline V gene, CDR1 is MDHEN and CDR2 is SYDVKM. The CDR3 length is 14 residues. CDR3 coding DNA: TGTGCCAGCAGTTTAGGCAGTGCCAACTATGGCTACACCTTC. This translates into CASSLGSANYGYTF.

This sequence joins TRBV28 and TRBJ2-7, with 8 bases matching TRBD2. The CDR3 has 14 residues. Trimming at V came to 7 bases and at J to 2 bases, leaving 7 bases not matched to a gene. Germline assignment: CDR1 MDHEN and CDR2 SYDVKM. This CDR3 reads CASNPSGSPYEQYF. CDR3 in DNA: TGTGCCAGCAACCCCAGCGGGAGCCCCTACGAGCAGTACTTC.

This clonotype was seen many times. This chain uses TRBV10-1 with TRBJ2-1, with D unresolved. The CDR3 consists of 15 residues. The germline gives CDR1 WNHNN, CDR2 SYGVQD (reference sequence). V lost 3 bases and J 0 bases, leaving 9 bases between the germline ends. The CDR3: CASSEAGRSYNEQFF. The CDR3 region has the DNA TGCGCCAGCAGTGAAGCAGGCCGCTCCTACAATGAGCAGTTCTTC.

The chain employs TRBV11-2 and TRBJ2-2; a possible D gene is TRBD1 (5 bases). There are 15 residues in the CDR3. The germline gives CDR1 SGHAT, CDR2 FQNNGV. The V end lost 5 bases, the J end lost 2 bases, and 12 bases lay between the germline ends. CDR3 sequence reads: CASSRVGENTGELFF. The CDR3 nucleotides read TGTGCCAGCAGCCGTGTAGGGGAAAACACCGGGGAGCTGTTTTTT.